Reported below is one T cell receptor (beta chain). Its antigen is currently unknown. Germline V CDR1 and CDR2: MDHEN, SYDVKM. The CDR3 runs to 13 residues. The data were taken from a study of cytomegalovirus exposure and HLA in healthy donors. In the study overall: Among the 370 or so donors who were genotyped, roughly 85% fell in the genetic ancestry cluster that is associated with self-reported Caucasian donors. Study results and caveats: A cluster of highly shared sequence variants was likely a sequencing artifact. The study listed approximately 160 cytomegalovirus-associated TCR beta chains.

Primers included in the PCR were 60 Vbeta and 13 Jbeta primers. Measured with immunoSEQ multiplex PCR; TCRdb has only the in-frame clones, and not every one. The sample consists of fewer than 200,000 clones, around 82% of them appearing once. This chain connects TRBV28 to TRBJ2-5; possibly TRBD1 for D (5 bases). The J call is uncertain, as TRBJ2-7 better fits the DNA end. Sequencing used PBMCs. The TCR sequence derives from a male donor in good health and CMV-seronegative. CDR3 sequence reads: CASSLPQGYEQYF. For the CDR3, the DNA is TGTGCCAGCAGTTTACCCCAGGGCTACGAGCAGTACTTC.